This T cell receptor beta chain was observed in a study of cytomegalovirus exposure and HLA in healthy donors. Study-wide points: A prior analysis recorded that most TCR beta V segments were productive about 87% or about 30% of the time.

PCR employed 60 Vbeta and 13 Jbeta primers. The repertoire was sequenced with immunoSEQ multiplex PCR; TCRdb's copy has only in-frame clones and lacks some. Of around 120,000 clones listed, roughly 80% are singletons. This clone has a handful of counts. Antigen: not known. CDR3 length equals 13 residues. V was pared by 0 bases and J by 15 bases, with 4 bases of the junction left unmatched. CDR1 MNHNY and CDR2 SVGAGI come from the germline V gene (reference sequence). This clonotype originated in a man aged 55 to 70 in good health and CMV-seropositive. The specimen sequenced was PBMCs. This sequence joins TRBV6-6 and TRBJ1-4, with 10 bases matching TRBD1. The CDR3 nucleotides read TGTGCCAGCAGTTACTCGACAGGGGGCAAAATGTTTTTT. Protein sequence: CASSYSTGGKMFF.